This TCR beta chain was captured in a study of tumor and adjacent non-tumor tissue in lung cancer. RNA was extracted from bulk tissue without any cell sorting. More than 3 cm separated this lung sample from the edge of the tumor. Chemotherapy-naive patients with new lung cancer underwent thoracic surgery in China, August–late 2014. A remark on this clonotype: The antigen remains unidentified.

The library came from three nested PCR rounds adapted from ARM-PCR protocols. TCRdb re-analysed the multiplex PCR reads in MiXCR, keeping a single row per CDR3 protein. The sample has 85,000 or so distinct CDR3 sequences, approximately 73% seen once. Study results and limitations: Tumor tissue had significantly higher TCR diversity than normal lung.

The sample taken for sequencing was distant non-tumor lung tissue. The clonotype was recovered from a woman between 45 and 65 years old with non-small cell lung cancer.

CDR3 sequence: CAISEQGSLEAFF. CDR3 DNA sequence: TGTGCCATCAGTGAGCAGGGTAGCCTTGAAGCTTTCTTT. The rearrangement uses TRBV10-3 and TRBJ1-1, with a weak D call TRBD1 (5 bases). Trimming left V 2 bases short and J 7 bases short, with 11 bases between. The germline gives CDR1 ENHRY, CDR2 SYGVKD. The CDR3 has 13 residues.